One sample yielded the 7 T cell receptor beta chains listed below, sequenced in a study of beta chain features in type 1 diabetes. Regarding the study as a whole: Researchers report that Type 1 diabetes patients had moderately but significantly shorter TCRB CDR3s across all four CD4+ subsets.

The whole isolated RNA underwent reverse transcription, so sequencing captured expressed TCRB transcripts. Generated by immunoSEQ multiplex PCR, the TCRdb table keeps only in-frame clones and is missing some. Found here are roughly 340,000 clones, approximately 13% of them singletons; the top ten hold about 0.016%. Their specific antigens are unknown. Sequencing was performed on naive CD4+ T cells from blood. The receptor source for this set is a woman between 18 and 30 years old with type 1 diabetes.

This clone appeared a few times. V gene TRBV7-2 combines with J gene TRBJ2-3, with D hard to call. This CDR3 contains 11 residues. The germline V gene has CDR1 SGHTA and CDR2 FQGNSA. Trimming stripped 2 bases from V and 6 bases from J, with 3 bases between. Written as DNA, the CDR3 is TGTGCCAGCAGCTTATCGGATACGCAGTATTTT. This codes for CASSLSDTQYF.

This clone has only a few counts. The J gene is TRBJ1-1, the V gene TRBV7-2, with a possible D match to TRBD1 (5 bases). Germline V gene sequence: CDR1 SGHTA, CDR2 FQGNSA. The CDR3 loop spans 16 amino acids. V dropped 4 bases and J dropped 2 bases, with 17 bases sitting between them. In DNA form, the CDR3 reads TGTGCCAGCAGCTCCTACCGGGGGGTTGGTAACACTGAAGCTTTCTTT. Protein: CASSSYRGVGNTEAFF.

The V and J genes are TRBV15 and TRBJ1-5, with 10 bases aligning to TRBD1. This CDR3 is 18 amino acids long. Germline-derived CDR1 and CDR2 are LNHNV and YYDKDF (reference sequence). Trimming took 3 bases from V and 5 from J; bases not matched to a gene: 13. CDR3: CATSSEGLWTGGYQPQHF. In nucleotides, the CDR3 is TGTGCCACCAGCAGCGAAGGACTTTGGACAGGGGGTTATCAGCCCCAGCATTTT. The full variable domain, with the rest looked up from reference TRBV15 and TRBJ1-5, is DAMVIQNPRYQVTQFGKPVTLSCSQTLNHNVMYWYQQKSSQAPKLLFHYYDKDFNNEADTPDNFQSRRPNTSFCFLDIRSPGLGDTAMYLCATSSEGLWTGGYQPQHFGDGTRLSIL.

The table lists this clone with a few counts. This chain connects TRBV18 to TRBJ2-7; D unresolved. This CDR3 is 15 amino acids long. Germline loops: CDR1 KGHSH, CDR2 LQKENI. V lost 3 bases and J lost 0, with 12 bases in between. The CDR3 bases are TGTGCCAGCTCACCGAGAGAATCTAGCTCCTACGAGCAGTACGTC. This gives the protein CASSPRESSSYEQYV.

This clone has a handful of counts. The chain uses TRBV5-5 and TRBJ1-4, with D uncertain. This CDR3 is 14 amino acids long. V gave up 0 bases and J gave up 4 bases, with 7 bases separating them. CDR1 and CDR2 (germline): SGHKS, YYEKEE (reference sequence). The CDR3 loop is CASSLGSLNEKLFF. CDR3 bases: TGTGCCAGCAGCTTGGGGAGCCTTAATGAAAAACTGTTTTTT.

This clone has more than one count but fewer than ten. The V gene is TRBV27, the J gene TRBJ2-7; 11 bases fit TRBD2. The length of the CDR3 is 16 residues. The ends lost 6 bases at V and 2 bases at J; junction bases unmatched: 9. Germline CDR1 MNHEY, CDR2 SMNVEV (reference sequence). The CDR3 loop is CASSPLAGGRPYEQYF. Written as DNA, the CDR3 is TGTGCCAGCAGCCCTCTAGCGGGGGGCCGCCCCTACGAGCAGTACTTC.

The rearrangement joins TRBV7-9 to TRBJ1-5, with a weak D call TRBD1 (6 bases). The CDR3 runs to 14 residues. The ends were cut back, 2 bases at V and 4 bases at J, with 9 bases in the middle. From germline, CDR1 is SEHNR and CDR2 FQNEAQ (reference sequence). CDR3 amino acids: CASSLTGPNQPQHF. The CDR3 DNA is TGTGCCAGCAGCTTAACAGGGCCGAATCAGCCCCAGCATTTT. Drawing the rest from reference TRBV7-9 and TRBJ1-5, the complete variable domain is DTGVSQNPRHKITKRGQNVTFRCDPISEHNRLYWYRQTLGQGPEFLTYFQNEAQLEKSRLLSDRFSAERPKGSFSTLEIQRTEQGDSAMYLCASSLTGPNQPQHFGDGTRLSIL.